This entry is about one T cell receptor beta chain. Its antigen is still unknown. V lost 0 bases and J 3 bases, leaving 18 bases between the germline ends. From germline, CDR1 is GTSNPN and CDR2 SVGIG (reference sequence). The CDR3 sequence is 16 residues long. The record originates from a study of somatic mutations in cytotoxic T cells in rheumatoid arthritis. Study-level findings and limits: Measurement of CD8+ T-cell clonality revealed no significant difference between rheumatoid arthritis patients and age-matched healthy controls. In about an eighth of the 65 patients, the largest CD8+ clone exceeded 20% of CD8+ cells.

Measured with immunoSEQ multiplex PCR; TCRdb has only the in-frame clones, and not every one. The sample holds just under 30,000 clones; more than 85% are singletons and the top ten take about 10%. The sequencing sample was made of CD8+ T cells sorted from blood. V usage is TRBV30 and J usage is TRBJ2-7; a possible D gene is TRBD1 (6 bases). This TCR was sampled from an adult with rheumatoid arthritis. The chain's CDR3 is CAWSVPEQGKIYEQYF. The DNA of the CDR3 is TGTGCCTGGAGTGTACCGGAGCAGGGGAAGATCTACGAGCAGTACTTC. The entire variable domain, with the rest obtained from reference TRBV30 and TRBJ2-7, is as follows: SQTIHQWPATLVQPVGSPLSLECTVEGTSNPNLYWYRQAAGRGLQLLFYSVGIGQISSEVPQNLSASRPQDRQFILSSKKLLLSDSGFYLCAWSVPEQGKIYEQYFGPGTRLTVT.